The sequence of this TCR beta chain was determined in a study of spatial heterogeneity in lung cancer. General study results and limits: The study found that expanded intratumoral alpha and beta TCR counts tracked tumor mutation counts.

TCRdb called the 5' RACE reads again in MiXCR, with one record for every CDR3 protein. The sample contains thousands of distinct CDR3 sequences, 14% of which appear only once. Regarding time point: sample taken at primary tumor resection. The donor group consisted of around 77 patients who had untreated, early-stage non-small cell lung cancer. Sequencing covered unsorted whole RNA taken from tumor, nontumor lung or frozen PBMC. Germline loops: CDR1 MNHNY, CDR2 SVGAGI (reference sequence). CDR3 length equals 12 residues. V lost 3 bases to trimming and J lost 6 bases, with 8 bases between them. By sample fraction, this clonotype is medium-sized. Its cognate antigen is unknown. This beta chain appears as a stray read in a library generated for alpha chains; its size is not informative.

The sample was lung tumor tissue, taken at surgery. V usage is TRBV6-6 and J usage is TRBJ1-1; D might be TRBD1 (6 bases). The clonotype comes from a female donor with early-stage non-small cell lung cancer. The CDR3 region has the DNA TGTGCCAGCAGTTATCGGACAGCTGAAGCTTTCTTT. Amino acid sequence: CASSYRTAEAFF.